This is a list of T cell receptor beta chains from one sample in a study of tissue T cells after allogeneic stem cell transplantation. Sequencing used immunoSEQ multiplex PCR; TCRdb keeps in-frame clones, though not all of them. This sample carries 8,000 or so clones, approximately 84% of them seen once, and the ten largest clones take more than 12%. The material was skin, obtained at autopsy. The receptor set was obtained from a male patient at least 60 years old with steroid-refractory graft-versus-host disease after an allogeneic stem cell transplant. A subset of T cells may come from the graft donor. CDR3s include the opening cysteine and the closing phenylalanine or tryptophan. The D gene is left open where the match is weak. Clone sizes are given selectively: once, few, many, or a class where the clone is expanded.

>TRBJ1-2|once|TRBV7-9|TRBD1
TGTGCCAGCAGCTTAGGGGCAGGGGGTGGCTACACCTTC
CASSLGAGGGYTF
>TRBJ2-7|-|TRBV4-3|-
TGCGCCAGCAGCCAAGCCTGGTTATATGTCGACGAGCAGTACTTC
CASSQAWLYVDEQYF
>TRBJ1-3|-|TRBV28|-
TGTGCCAGCAGTTTGATGGTGGGAAACACCATATATTTT
CASSLMVGNTIYF
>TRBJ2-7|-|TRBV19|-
TGTGCCAGTAGTCCGGCCGTGAGCTCCTACGAGCAGTACTTC
CASSPAVSSYEQYF
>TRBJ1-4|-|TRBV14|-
TGTGCCAGCAGCCAAGTGGGGGCATATGAAAAACTGTTTTTT
CASSQVGAYEKLFF
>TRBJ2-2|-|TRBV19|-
TGTGCCAGTAGTCGCGACGGCGCGAACACCGGGGAGCTGTTTTTT
CASSRDGANTGELFF
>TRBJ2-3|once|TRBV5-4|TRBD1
TGTGCCAGCAGCTTGATTGGGACAGGGGTTAGCACAGATACGCAGTATTTT
CASSLIGTGVSTDTQYF
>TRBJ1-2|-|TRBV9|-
TGTGCCAGCAGCGTAGAAGGCCCCTATGGCTACACCTTC
CASSVEGPYGYTF
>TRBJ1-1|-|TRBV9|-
TGTGCCAGCAGCCCATGGGGACTCATGAACACTGAAGCTTTCTTT
CASSPWGLMNTEAFF
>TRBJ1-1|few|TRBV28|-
TGTGCCAGCAGTCCACAACTAGCTAAGGCTTTCTTT
CASSPQLAKAFF
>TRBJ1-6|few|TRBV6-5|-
TGTGCCAGCAGTTACCGACAGGATAGTTCACCCCTCCACTTT
CASSYRQDSSPLHF
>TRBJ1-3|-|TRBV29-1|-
TGCAGCGTGGAGGACAGACAGCTCTACTCTGGAAACACCATATATTTT
CSVEDRQLYSGNTIYF
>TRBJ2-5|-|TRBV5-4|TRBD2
TGTGCCAGCAGCTTAGGTGCAAGCGGGGGGGTTCAAGAGACCCAGTACTTC
CASSLGASGGVQETQYF
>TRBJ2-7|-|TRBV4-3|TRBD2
TGCGCCAGCAGCCTGTGGACTAGCGGGGGATACGAGCAGTACTTC
CASSLWTSGGYEQYF
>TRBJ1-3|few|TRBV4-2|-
TGTGCCAGCAGCACAGGAAGAACTGGAAACACCATATATTTT
CASSTGRTGNTIYF
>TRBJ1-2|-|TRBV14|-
TGTGCCAGCAGCCAATTACAGCTCTCCTATGGCTACACCTTC
CASSQLQLSYGYTF
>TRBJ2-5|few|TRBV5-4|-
TGTGCCAGCAGCTTGGCCGGGACGCAAGAGACCCAGTACTTC
CASSLAGTQETQYF
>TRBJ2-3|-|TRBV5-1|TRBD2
TGCGCCAGCAGCACCCCTAGACTAGCGGGGGGGCCTGCCGAAGACACGGTATTGACAGATACGCAGTATTTT
CASSTPRLAGGPAEDTVLTDTQYF
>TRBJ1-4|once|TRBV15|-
TGTGCCACCAGCAGACCTGGAGTCCGGGTTAATGAAAAACTGTTTTTT
CATSRPGVRVNEKLFF
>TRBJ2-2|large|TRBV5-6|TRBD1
TGTGCCAGCAGCTTCCGGGACAGGGGCACCGGGGAGCTGTTTTTT
CASSFRDRGTGELFF
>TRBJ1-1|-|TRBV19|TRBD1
TGTGCCAGTAGTATCATCAGGGGGACTGAAGCTTTCTTT
CASSIIRGTEAFF
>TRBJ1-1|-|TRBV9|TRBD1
TGTGCCAGCAGCCTCCCTACAGGGGTCACTGAAGCTTTCTTT
CASSLPTGVTEAFF
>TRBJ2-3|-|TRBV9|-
TGTGCCAGCAGCGTAGTAGCGGCCACGCAGTATTTT
CASSVVAATQYF
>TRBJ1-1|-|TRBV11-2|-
TGTGCCAGCAGCTTAGTTCAGGGAGGGACTGAAGCTTTCTTT
CASSLVQGGTEAFF
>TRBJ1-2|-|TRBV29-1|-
TGCAGCGTTGAAGATCCTGAGGACTATGGCTACACCTTC
CSVEDPEDYGYTF
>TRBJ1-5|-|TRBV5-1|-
TGCGCCAGCAGCTTTAGGGGGAAGGGTCAGCCCCAGCATTTT
CASSFRGKGQPQHF
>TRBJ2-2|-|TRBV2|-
TGTGCCAGCAGTGAATATTTGGGTTGCACCGGGGAGCTGTTTTTT
CASSEYLGCTGELFF
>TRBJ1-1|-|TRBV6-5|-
TGTGCCAGCAGTCCCTTAATGAACACTGAAGCTTTCTTT
CASSPLMNTEAFF
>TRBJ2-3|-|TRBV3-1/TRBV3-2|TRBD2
TGTGCCAGCAGCCCCCATAGCGGGGGATACACAGATACGCAGTATTTT
CASSPHSGGYTDTQYF
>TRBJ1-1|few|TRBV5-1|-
TGCGCCAGCAGCCCCATGCAGGGCACTGAAGCTTTCTTT
CASSPMQGTEAFF
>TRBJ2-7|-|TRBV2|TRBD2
TGTGCCAGCAGAGCTAGCGGGGGCCCTTCCTACGAGCAGTACTTC
CASRASGGPSYEQYF
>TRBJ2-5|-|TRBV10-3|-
TGTGCCATCAGTGGTTCAGGGGAGGTAGAGACCCAGTACTTC
CAISGSGEVETQYF
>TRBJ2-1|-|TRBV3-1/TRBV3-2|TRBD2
TGTGCCAGCAGCCAAACTAGCGTCCGCCTTAATGAGCAGTTCTTC
CASSQTSVRLNEQFF
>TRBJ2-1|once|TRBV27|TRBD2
TGTGCCAGCGCCCGGGGGAGCGGGGGGGGCCAGAATGAGCAGTTCTTC
CASARGSGGGQNEQFF
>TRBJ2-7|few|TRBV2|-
TGTGCCAGCAGGGCCGGGGCGTCCGAGCAGTACTTC
CASRAGASEQYF
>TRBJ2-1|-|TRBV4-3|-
TGCGCCAGCAGCCAAGACCGGGGACAATCTTTCTTC
CASSQDRGQSFF
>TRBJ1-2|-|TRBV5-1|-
TGCGCCAGCAGCTCGACAGGTGATGGCTACACCTTC
CASSSTGDGYTF
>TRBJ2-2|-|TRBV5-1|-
TGCGCCAGCAGCTTAAGTTCCACTAACACCGGGGAGCTGTTTTTT
CASSLSSTNTGELFF
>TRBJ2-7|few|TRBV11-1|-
TGTGCCAGCAGTTCCCTGGCAGGCTCCTACGAGCAGTACTTC
CASSSLAGSYEQYF
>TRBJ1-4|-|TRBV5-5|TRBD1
TGTGCCAGCAGCACGGGACAGGGGGCGTCTCGGGAAAAACTGTTTTTT
CASSTGQGASREKLFF
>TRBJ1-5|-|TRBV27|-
TGTGCCAGCAGTTCGCGAGGTATCGGGCCCTTTCAGCCCCAGCATTTT
CASSSRGIGPFQPQHF
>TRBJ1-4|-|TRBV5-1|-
TGCGCCAGCAGCTTCTCGGGAGATGCTAATGAAAAACTGTTTTTT
CASSFSGDANEKLFF
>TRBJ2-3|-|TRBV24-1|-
TGTGCCACCAGTGATTTAGCCCCTGGCACAGATACGCAGTATTTT
CATSDLAPGTDTQYF
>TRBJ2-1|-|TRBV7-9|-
TGTGCCAGCAGCTTTGGCGGTGAGCAGTTCTTC
CASSFGGEQFF
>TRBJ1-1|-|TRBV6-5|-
TGTGCCAGCAGTCTTCAGGGACGCGCTGAAGCTTTCTTT
CASSLQGRAEAFF
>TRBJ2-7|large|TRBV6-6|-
TGTGCCAGCAGCCACGGACTGTCCGGCGGGAACTACGAGCAGTACTTC
CASSHGLSGGNYEQYF
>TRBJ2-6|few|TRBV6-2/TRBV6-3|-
TGTGCCAGCAGTTACTGGAGGGACAGAAGCTCTGGGGCCAACGTCCTGACTTTC
CASSYWRDRSSGANVLTF
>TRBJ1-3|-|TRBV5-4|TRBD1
TGTGCCAGCAGCTCTCCCGGACAGGGGGCATATGGAAACACCATATATTTT
CASSSPGQGAYGNTIYF